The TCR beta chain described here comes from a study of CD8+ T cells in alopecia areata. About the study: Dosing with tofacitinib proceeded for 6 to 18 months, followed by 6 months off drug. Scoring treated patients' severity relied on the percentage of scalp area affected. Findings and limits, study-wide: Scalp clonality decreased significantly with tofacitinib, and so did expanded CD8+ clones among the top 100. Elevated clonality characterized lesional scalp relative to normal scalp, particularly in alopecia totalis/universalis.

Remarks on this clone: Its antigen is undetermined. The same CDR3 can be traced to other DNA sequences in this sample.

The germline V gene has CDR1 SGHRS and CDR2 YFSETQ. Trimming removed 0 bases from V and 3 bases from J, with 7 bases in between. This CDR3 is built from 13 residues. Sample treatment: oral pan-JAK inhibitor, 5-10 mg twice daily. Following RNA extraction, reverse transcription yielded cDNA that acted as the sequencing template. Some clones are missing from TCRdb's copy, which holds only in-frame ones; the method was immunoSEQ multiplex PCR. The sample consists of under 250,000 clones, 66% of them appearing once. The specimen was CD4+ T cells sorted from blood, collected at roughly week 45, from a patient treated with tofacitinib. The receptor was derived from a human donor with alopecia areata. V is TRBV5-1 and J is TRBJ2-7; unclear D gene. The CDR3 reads CASSLDRSYEQYF. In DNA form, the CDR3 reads TGCGCCAGCAGCTTGGACAGAAGCTACGAGCAGTACTTC.